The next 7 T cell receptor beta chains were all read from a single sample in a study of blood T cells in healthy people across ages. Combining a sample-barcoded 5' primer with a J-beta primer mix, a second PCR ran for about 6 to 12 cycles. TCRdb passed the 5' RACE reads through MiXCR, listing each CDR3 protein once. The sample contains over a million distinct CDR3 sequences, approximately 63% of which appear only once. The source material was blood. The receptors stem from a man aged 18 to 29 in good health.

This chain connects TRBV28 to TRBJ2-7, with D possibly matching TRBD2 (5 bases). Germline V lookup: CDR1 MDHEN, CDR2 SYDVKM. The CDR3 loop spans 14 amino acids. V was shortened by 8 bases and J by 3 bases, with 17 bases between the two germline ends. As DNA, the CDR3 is TGTGCCAGCTGGGTCGGAGGAATTAACTACGAGCAGTACTTC. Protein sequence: CASWVGGINYEQYF.

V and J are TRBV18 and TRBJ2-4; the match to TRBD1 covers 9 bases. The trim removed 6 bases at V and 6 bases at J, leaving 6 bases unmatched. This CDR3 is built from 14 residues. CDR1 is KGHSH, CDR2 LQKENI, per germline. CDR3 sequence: CASSRTGETNIQYF. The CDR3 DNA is TGTGCCAGCTCCCGGACAGGGGAGACAAACATTCAGTACTTC. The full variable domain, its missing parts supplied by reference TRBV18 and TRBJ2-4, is NAGVMQNPRHLVRRRGQEARLRCSPMKGHSHVYWYRQLPEEGLKFMVYLQKENIIDESGMPKERFSAEFPKEGPSILRIQQVVRGDSAAYFCASSRTGETNIQYFGAGTRLSVL.

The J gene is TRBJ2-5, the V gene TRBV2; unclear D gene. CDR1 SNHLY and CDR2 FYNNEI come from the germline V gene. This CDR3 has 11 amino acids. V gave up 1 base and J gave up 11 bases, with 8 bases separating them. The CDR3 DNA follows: TGTGCCAGCAGTGAAGACGATGAGCAGTACTTC. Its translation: CASSEDDEQYF.

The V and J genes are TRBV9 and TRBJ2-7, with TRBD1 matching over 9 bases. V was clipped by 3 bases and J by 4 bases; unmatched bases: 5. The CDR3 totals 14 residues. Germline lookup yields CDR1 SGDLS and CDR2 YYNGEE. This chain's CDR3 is CASSAGTGKYEQYF. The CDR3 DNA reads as TGTGCCAGCAGCGCCGGGACAGGGAAATACGAGCAGTACTTC. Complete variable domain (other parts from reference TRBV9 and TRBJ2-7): DSGVTQTPKHLITATGQRVTLRCSPRSGDLSVYWYQQSLDQGLQFLIQYYNGEERAKGNILERFSAQQFPDLHSELNLSSLELGDSALYFCASSAGTGKYEQYFGPGTRLTVT.

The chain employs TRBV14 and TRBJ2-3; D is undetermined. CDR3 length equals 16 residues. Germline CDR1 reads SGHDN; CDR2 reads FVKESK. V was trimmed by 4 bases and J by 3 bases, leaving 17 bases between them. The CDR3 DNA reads TGTGCCAGCAGCCCCCCGGATTACGGGTTTACAGATACGCAGTATTTT. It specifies CASSPPDYGFTDTQYF. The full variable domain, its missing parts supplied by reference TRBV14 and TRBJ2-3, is EAGVTQFPSHSVIEKGQTVTLRCDPISGHDNLYWYRRVMGKEIKFLLHFVKESKQDESGMPNNRFLAERTGGTYSTLKVQPAELEDSGVYFCASSPPDYGFTDTQYFGPGTRLTVL.

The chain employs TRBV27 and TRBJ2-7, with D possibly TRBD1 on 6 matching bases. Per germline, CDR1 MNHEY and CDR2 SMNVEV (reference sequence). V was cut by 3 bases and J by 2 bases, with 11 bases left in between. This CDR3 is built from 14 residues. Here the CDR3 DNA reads TGTGCCAGCAGTTTTACAGGGTGGGCCTACGAGCAGTACTTC. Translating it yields CASSFTGWAYEQYF.

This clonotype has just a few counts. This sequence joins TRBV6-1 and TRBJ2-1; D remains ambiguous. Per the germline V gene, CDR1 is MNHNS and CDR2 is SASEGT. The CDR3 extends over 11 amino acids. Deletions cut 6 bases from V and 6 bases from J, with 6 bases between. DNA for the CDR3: TGTGCCAGCAGGGACCTCAATGAGCAGTTCTTC. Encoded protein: CASRDLNEQFF.